The source of this T cell receptor (beta chain) is a study of T cell repertoires in cytomegalovirus infection. Study conclusions and caveats: The cumulative frequency of public TCR beta families distinguished individuals who carried CMV together with the relevant HLA.

CDR1 and CDR2 from the germline V gene are MDHEN and SYDVKM. V was shortened by 7 bases and J by 6 bases, with 22 bases between the two germline ends. The CDR3 covers 15 residues. TCRdb reprocessed the reads via MiXCR and lists one record per CDR3 protein. In the table there are approximately 290,000 distinct CDR3 sequences, about 25% of which are singletons. This clonotype was seen many times. No antigen is known for it. This sequence was found in a human donor in good health (CMV status not recorded). Some clones in this sample may be carry-over from other donors' samples. V and J are TRBV28 and TRBJ2-7; possible D gene TRBD1, 7 bases. The source material was PBMCs. CDR3 residues: CASTLGGRGSSEQYF. The DNA of the CDR3 is TGTGCCAGCACTTTGGGGGGCAGGGGGTCGAGCGAGCAGTACTTC.